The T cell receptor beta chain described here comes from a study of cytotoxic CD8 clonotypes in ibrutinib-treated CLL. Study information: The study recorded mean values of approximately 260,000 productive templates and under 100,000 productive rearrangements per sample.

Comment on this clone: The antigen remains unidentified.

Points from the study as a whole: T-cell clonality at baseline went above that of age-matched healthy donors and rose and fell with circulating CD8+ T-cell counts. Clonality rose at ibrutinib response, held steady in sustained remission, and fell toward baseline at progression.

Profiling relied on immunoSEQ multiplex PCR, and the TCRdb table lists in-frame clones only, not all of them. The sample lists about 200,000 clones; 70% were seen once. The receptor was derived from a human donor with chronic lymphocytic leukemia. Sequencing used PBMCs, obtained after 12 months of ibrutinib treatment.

DNA of the CDR3: TGTGCCAGCAGTTACTCAGTGACAGGGGGACAAGAGACCCAGTACTTC. Protein: CASSYSVTGGQETQYF. The J gene is TRBJ2-5, the V gene TRBV6-6, with TRBD1 matching 9 bases. The CDR3 loop spans 16 amino acids. V gave up 0 bases and J gave up 2 bases; unmatched junction bases: 4. The V gene's germline CDR1 is MNHNY and CDR2 SVGAGI (reference sequence).